These 2 T cell receptor beta chains came from one sample sequenced in a study of T cell repertoires in cytomegalovirus infection. Their recognized antigens are unknown. From the reads, TCRdb called clonotypes with MiXCR, one entry per CDR3 protein. The repertoire includes some 920,000 distinct CDR3 sequences, 30% to 40% of them detected once, and around 15% sits in the top ten. The input for sequencing was cultured CD8+ T cells from PBMCs, taken from culture after CMV antigen stimulation. The source of these receptors is a human donor in good health (CMV status not recorded). Some clones in this sample may be carry-over from other donors' samples.

In its sample, this clonotype was seen a few times. The rearrangement uses TRBV12-5 and TRBJ2-3, with D perhaps TRBD1 (8 bases). The CDR3 extends over 18 amino acids. V was trimmed by 3 bases and J by 4 bases, leaving 23 bases between them. In germline, CDR1 is LGHNT, CDR2 FRNRAP. The CDR3 is CASGFQQGGRGAPDTQYF. In DNA, the CDR3 is TGTGCTAGTGGTTTCCAACAGGGGGGGCGGGGAGCGCCAGATACGCAGTATTTT.

V usage is TRBV7-9 and J usage is TRBJ1-1; maybe TRBD1 (6 bases). The V gene lost 4 bases and the J gene lost 1 base, with 19 bases spanning the gap. CDR3 length: 17 amino acids. Germline V gene lookup returns CDR1 SEHNR and CDR2 FQNEAQ (reference sequence). The CDR3 bases are TGTGCCAGCAGCTCCCGCCTCGGGGGGGCTTGGAACACTGAAGCTTTCTTT. Translated: CASSSRLGGAWNTEAFF.